Shown below are 4 T cell receptor beta chains from a single sample sequenced in a study of early T cells in non-severe SARS-CoV-2 infection (dated by TCRdb to the early 2020s). The library was prepared using 5' RACE. The run used a NextSeq 500. TCRdb passed the public sequencing reads through fastp at Q25 and MiXCR, retaining productive beta sequences. Each record represents a unique CDR3 protein, reported with the most common genes and DNA among its rows. For this sample the table gives 65,000 to 95,000 distinct CDR3 sequences, of which around 17% were detected only once. Jointly, the top ten make up about 2.6% of the sample. Sequenced: whole blood. Source of these receptors: an adult who was a healthcare worker with PCR-confirmed SARS-CoV-2 infection or an uninfected control (not recorded which).

The chain combines TRBV29-1 with TRBJ2-3; D is uncertain. The CDR3 is made up of 12 amino acids. The V end lost 3 bases, the J end lost 4 bases, and 8 bases lay between the germline ends. The V gene's germline CDR1 is SQVTM and CDR2 ANQGSEA. The CDR3 spells CSVDPNSDTQYF. The CDR3 nucleotides read TGCAGCGTTGACCCTAATTCAGATACGCAGTATTTT.

This chain uses TRBV10-3 with TRBJ2-5, with a possible D match to TRBD1 (5 bases). The CDR3 contains 14 residues. Trimming removed 6 bases from V and 7 bases from J, with 18 bases in between. The germline V gene encodes CDR1 ENHRY and CDR2 SYGVKD. CDR3 nucleotides: TGTGCCATCAGCGATACGACCCAGGGCGGGACCCAGTACTTC. It specifies CAISDTTQGGTQYF.

The rearrangement links TRBV19 to TRBJ1-2; maybe TRBD1 (6 bases). Trimming removed 5 bases at V and 10 bases at J, with 20 bases between. The CDR3 is 14 amino acids. Germline V CDR1 and CDR2: LNHDA, SQIVND (reference sequence). CDR3 region: CASSVHSGQSVYTF. Written as DNA, the CDR3 is TGTGCCAGTAGTGTCCATTCGGGACAATCCGTCTACACCTTC.

This clonotype was picked up a small number of times. For the CDR3, the DNA is TGTGCCAGCAGCTTAACGAGGTTGACGGGTGAAGCTTTCTTT. It encodes CASSLTRLTGEAFF. The chain is built from TRBV7-3 and TRBJ1-1; the D is unclear. Germline CDR1 SGHTA, CDR2 FQGTGA. Trimming cost V 0 bases and J 7 bases, with 12 bases left between them. CDR3 size: 14 residues.